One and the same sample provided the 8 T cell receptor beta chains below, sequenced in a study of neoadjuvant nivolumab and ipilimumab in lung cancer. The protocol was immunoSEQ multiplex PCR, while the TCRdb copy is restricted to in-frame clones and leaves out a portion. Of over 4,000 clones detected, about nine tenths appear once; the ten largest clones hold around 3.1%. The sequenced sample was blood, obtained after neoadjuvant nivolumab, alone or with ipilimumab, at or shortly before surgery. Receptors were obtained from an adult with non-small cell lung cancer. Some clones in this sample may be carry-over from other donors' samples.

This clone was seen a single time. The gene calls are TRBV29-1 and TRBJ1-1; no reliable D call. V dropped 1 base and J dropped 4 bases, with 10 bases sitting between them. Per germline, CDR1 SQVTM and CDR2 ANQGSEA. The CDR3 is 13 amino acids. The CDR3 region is CSVEAGPATEAFF. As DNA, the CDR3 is TGCAGCGTTGAAGCGGGCCCCGCCACTGAAGCTTTCTTT.

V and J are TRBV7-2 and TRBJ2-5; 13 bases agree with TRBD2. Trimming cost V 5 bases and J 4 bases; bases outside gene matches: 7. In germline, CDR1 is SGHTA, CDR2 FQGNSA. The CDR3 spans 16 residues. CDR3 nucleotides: TGTGCCAGCAGCACTCGGACTAGCGGGAGTAGAGAGACCCAGTACTTC. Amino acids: CASSTRTSGSRETQYF. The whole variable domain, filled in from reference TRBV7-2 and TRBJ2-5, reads GAGVSQSPSNKVTEKGKDVELRCDPISGHTALYWYRQSLGQGLEFLIYFQGNSAPDKSGLPSDRFSAERTGGSVSTLTIQRTQQEDSAVYLCASSTRTSGSRETQYFGPGTRLLVL.

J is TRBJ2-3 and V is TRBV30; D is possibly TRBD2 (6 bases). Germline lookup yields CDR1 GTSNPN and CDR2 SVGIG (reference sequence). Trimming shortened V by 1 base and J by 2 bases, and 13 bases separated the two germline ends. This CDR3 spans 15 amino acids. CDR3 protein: CAWSGTSLPTDTQYF. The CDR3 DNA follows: TGTGCCTGGAGTGGTACTAGCCTCCCCACAGATACGCAGTATTTT. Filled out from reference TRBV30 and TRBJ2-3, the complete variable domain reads SQTIHQWPATLVQPVGSPLSLECTVEGTSNPNLYWYRQAAGRGLQLLFYSVGIGQISSEVPQNLSASRPQDRQFILSSKKLLLSDSGFYLCAWSGTSLPTDTQYFGPGTRLTVL.

CDR3 residues: CASSLIGSNEQFF. CDR3 coding DNA: TGTGCCAGCAGCTTAATAGGAAGCAATGAGCAGTTCTTC. The chain couples TRBV11-2 to TRBJ2-1; no firm D call. This CDR3 has 13 amino acids. The germline V and J ends were trimmed by 2 bases and 6 bases, with 8 bases remaining between them. Germline values: CDR1 SGHAT, CDR2 FQNNGV. Based on the CDR3 plus reference TRBV11-2 and TRBJ2-1, the full variable domain is EAGVAQSPRYKIIEKRQSVAFWCNPISGHATLYWYQQILGQGPKLLIQFQNNGVVDDSQLPKDRFSAERLKGVDSTLKIQPAKLEDSAVYLCASSLIGSNEQFFGPGTRLTVL.

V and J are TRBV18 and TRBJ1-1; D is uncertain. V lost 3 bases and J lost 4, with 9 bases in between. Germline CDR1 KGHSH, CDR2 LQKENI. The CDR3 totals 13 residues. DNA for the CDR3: TGTGCCAGCTCACCCCCCGTGGGCACTGAAGCTTTCTTT. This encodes CASSPPVGTEAFF.

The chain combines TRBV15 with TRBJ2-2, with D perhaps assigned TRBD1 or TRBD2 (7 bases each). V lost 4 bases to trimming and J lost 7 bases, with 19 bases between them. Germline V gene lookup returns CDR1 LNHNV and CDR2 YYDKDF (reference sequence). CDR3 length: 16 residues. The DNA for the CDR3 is TGTGCCACCAGCACCCCAGGGGGGGAGCGGGACGGGGAGCTGTTTTTT. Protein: CATSTPGGERDGELFF.

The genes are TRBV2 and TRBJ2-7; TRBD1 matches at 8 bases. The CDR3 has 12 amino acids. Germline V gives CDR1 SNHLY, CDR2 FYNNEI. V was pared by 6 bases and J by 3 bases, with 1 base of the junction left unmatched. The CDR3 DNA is TGTGCCAGCAGGGACAGGGTCTACGAGCAGTACTTC. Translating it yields CASRDRVYEQYF.

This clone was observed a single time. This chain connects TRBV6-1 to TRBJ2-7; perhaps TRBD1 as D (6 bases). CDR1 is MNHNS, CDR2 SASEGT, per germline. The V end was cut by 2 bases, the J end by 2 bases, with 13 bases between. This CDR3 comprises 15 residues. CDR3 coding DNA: TGTGCCAGCAGTGAAAATGCAGGGGAGCCCTACGAGCAGTACTTC. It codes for CASSENAGEPYEQYF.